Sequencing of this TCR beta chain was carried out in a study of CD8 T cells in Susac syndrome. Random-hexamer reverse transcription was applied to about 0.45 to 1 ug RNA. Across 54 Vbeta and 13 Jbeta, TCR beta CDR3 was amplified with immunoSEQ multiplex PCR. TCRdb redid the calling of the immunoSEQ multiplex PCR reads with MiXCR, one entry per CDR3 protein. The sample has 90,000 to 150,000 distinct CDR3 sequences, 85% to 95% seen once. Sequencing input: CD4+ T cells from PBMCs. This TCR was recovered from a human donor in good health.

The CDR3 nucleotides are TGTGCCAGCAGTCCCGGGGCGGGGGAACATGGCTACACCTTC. Amino acid sequence: CASSPGAGEHGYTF. V usage is TRBV9 and J usage is TRBJ1-2; a possible D gene is TRBD1 (5 bases). Germline V gene sequence: CDR1 SGDLS, CDR2 YYNGEE. The V gene lost 5 bases and the J gene lost 6 bases, with 17 bases spanning the gap. This CDR3 is 14 amino acids long.